This T cell receptor beta chain originates from a study of response to subunit inactivated influenza vaccine. The CDR3 contains 14 residues. From germline, CDR1 is LGHNA and CDR2 YSLEER. Trimming cost V 2 bases and J 8 bases; bases outside gene matches: 2. Each CDR3 protein gets one entry after TCRdb re-called the RT-PCR reads with MiXCR. The sample has some 500,000 distinct CDR3 sequences, 10% to 15% seen once. The chain couples TRBV4-3 to TRBJ2-1; 11 bases are a match to TRBD2. The clonotype originates from a man aged 45-60 years who received an inactivated influenza vaccine. Sequenced material: PBMCs from blood, taken 45 days after vaccination. CDR3 in amino acids: CASSQTSGSDEQFF. CDR3 DNA sequence: TGCGCCAGCAGCCAAACTAGCGGGAGCGATGAGCAGTTCTTC.